Below, 21 T cell receptor beta chains from the same sample are listed, as sequenced in a study of cytomegalovirus exposure and HLA in healthy donors. The PCR contained 60 Vbeta and 13 Jbeta primers. Profiled with immunoSEQ multiplex PCR; TCRdb holds only in-frame clones, not every one. The sample holds fewer than 150,000 clones, about 79% seen once. Sequencing was performed on PBMCs. These receptors came from a man between 35 and 55 years old in good health and CMV-seropositive.

The chain joins TRBV7-9 to TRBJ2-4; no clear D. V was clipped by 4 bases and J by 5 bases, with 15 bases between them. This CDR3 is built from 15 residues. From germline, CDR1 is SEHNR and CDR2 FQNEAQ (reference sequence). The CDR3 spells CASSSRRRQENIQYF. Here the CDR3 DNA reads TGTGCCAGCAGCTCCCGACGGCGTCAGGAAAACATTCAGTACTTC.

This chain uses TRBV7-8 with TRBJ1-2; D is ambiguous. CDR1 and CDR2 from the germline V gene are SGHVS and FQNEAQ. Deletions cut 1 base from V and 1 base from J, with 10 bases between. This CDR3 contains 15 residues. CDR3 in amino acids: CASSLEAGFNYGYTF. DNA of the CDR3: TGTGCCAGCAGCTTAGAGGCGGGATTTAACTATGGCTACACCTTC.

Turning to this clone: One end of the junction does not line up with germline, which may come from a read error. The chain has TRBV7-7 and TRBJ2-5; TRBD2 matches 12 bases. The CDR3 sequence is 14 residues long. The germline CDR1 and CDR2 sequences are SSHAT and FNYEAQ (reference sequence). Written as DNA, the CDR3 is TGTGCTAGCAGCCAGGGACTAGCGGGAGAGACCCAGTACTTC. It codes for CASSQGLAGETQYF.

A single count supports this clone. This sequence joins TRBV5-1 and TRBJ2-3; TRBD2 matches 13 bases. Germline CDR1 reads SGHRS; CDR2 reads YFSETQ. V lost 4 bases, J lost 5 bases, and 4 bases stayed unmatched. The CDR3 totals 15 residues. The CDR3 region is CASSVGTSGVDTQYF. Written as DNA, the CDR3 is TGCGCCAGCAGCGTAGGGACTAGCGGGGTAGATACGCAGTATTTT.

This clone was found a few times. This chain uses TRBV2 with TRBJ2-3; D unclear. V was trimmed by 3 bases and J by 2 bases, leaving 9 bases between them. CDR1 is SNHLY, CDR2 FYNNEI, per germline. CDR3 length: 14 residues. The CDR3 sequence is CASSERQITDTQYF. The CDR3 DNA reads as TGTGCCAGCAGTGAGAGGCAGATCACAGATACGCAGTATTTT.

CDR3 protein: CSVEDLKDSQWGDTQYF. CDR3 sequence (DNA): TGCAGCGTTGAAGATCTTAAGGACAGCCAATGGGGAGATACGCAGTATTTT. V usage is TRBV29-1 and J usage is TRBJ2-3; a weak D match, TRBD1 (6 bases). Per the germline V gene, CDR1 is SQVTM and CDR2 is ANQGSEA. Trimming removed 0 bases from V and 5 bases from J, with 21 bases in between. The CDR3 length is 17 residues.

This sequence joins TRBV25-1 and TRBJ2-7; perhaps TRBD2 as D (5 bases). Trimming removed 9 bases at V and 3 bases at J, with 15 bases between. CDR1 is MGHDK, CDR2 SYGVNS, per germline. The CDR3 has 13 residues. CDR3 residues: CASEPKEGYEQYF. The DNA of the CDR3 is TGTGCCAGTGAACCCAAAGAGGGCTACGAGCAGTACTTC.

V is TRBV4-3 and J is TRBJ1-2; no definite D call. Trimming shortened V by 0 bases and J by 3 bases, and 5 bases separated the two germline ends. The CDR3 covers 13 residues. Germline V gives CDR1 LGHNA, CDR2 YSLEER. The CDR3 here is CASSQDLYYGYTF. The CDR3 DNA follows: TGCGCCAGCAGCCAAGACCTCTACTATGGCTACACCTTC.

The CDR3 DNA is TGCGCCAGCAGCAGAGGCAGCGCGCCTTACAATGAGCAGTTCTTC. This gives the protein CASSRGSAPYNEQFF. This sequence joins TRBV5-1 and TRBJ2-1; D remains ambiguous. The germline gives CDR1 SGHRS, CDR2 YFSETQ. V lost 4 bases and J 4 bases, leaving 15 bases between the germline ends. This CDR3 is built from 15 residues. The full variable domain, rest sourced from reference TRBV5-1 and TRBJ2-1, is KAGVTQTPRYLIKTRGQQVTLSCSPISGHRSVSWYQQTPGQGLQFLFEYFSETQRNKGNFPGRFSGRQFSNSRSEMNVSTLELGDSALYLCASSRGSAPYNEQFFGPGTRLTVL.

The V gene is TRBV10-3, the J gene TRBJ2-2, with D possibly being TRBD2 (5 bases). The V end lost 8 bases, the J end lost 3 bases, and 13 bases lay between the germline ends. This CDR3 is built from 14 residues. Looked up from germline, CDR1 is ENHRY and CDR2 is SYGVKD. For the CDR3, the DNA is TGTGCCATCCCATTAGGACTGTACACCGGGGAGCTGTTTTTT. Translating it yields CAIPLGLYTGELFF.

The rearrangement uses TRBV5-4 and TRBJ1-2; 7 bases agree with TRBD1. The CDR3 has 13 residues. V dropped 0 bases and J dropped 8; count of bases not matched to a gene: 4. The germline V gene has CDR1 SGHNT and CDR2 YYREEE (reference sequence). This CDR3 reads CASSLGQGRGYTF. DNA of the CDR3: TGTGCCAGCAGCTTGGGACAGGGTAGAGGCTACACCTTC.

This chain uses TRBV7-8 with TRBJ2-7, with TRBD1 matching 9 bases. The CDR3 is 14 residues long. Per the germline V gene, CDR1 is SGHVS and CDR2 is FQNEAQ. V shed 5 bases and J 5 bases; nucleotides not matched to a gene: 7. CDR3 nucleotides: TGTGCCAGCAGCATATACAGGACAGGGGACGAGCAGTACTTC. It yields the protein CASSIYRTGDEQYF. Together with reference TRBV7-8 and TRBJ2-7, the CDR3 gives the full variable domain: GAGVSQSPRYKVAKRGQDVALRCDPISGHVSLFWYQQALGQGPEFLTYFQNEAQLDKSGLPSDRFFAERPEGSVSTLKIQRTQQEDSAVYLCASSIYRTGDEQYFGPGTRLTVT.

V gene TRBV18 combines with J gene TRBJ1-3; D unclear. V lost 2 bases and J lost 11, with 7 bases in between. The CDR3 covers 11 residues. Germline V CDR1 and CDR2: KGHSH, LQKENI. In DNA form, the CDR3 reads TGTGCCAGCTCACCAGGGCAGGCCATATATTTT. It is translated as CASSPGQAIYF.

This clone was detected only once. V is TRBV10-2 and J is TRBJ1-5; 10 positions match TRBD1. The CDR3 has 13 residues. Germline V lookup: CDR1 WSHSY, CDR2 SAAADI. With V trimmed by 6 bases and J by 6 bases, 2 bases remained unmatched. DNA for the CDR3: TGCGCCAGCAGAAGGGACAGGGGTCAGCCCCAGCATTTT. This encodes CASRRDRGQPQHF.

This clone was found a few times. The chain uses TRBV6-5 and TRBJ1-1; possible D gene TRBD1, 6 bases. V was trimmed by 5 bases and J by 4 bases, leaving 14 bases between them. Germline-derived CDR1 and CDR2 are MNHEY and SVGAGI. This CDR3 has 14 residues. The CDR3 spells CASSASRGGTEAFF. Written as DNA, the CDR3 is TGTGCCAGCAGTGCTTCAAGGGGGGGCACTGAAGCTTTCTTT.

The CDR3 loop reads CASSQAIIPGYNEQFF. CDR3 DNA: TGCGCCAGCAGCCAAGCTATCATCCCAGGGTACAATGAGCAGTTCTTC. The J gene is TRBJ2-1, the V gene TRBV4-1; maybe TRBD1 (5 bases). V lost 1 base, J lost 4 bases, and 14 bases lay in between. CDR3 length: 16 residues. CDR1 and CDR2 (germline): MGHRA, YSYEKL.

This chain connects TRBV12-5 to TRBJ2-1; D is perhaps TRBD1 (5 bases). The CDR3 runs 15 residues. The germline V and J ends were trimmed by 5 bases and 9 bases, with 20 bases remaining between them. CDR1 and CDR2 from the germline V gene are LGHNT and FRNRAP. The CDR3 sequence is CASGNPTQGAPEQFF. CDR3 nucleotide sequence: TGTGCTAGTGGTAACCCCACCCAAGGGGCGCCTGAGCAGTTCTTC.

The chain is built from TRBV13 and TRBJ2-5, with D hard to call. The germline CDR1 and CDR2 sequences are PRHDT and FYEKMQ (reference sequence). V was trimmed by 2 bases and J by 5 bases, leaving 12 bases between them. This CDR3 is 14 amino acids long. CDR3 loop: CASSLLVDRETQYF. CDR3 in DNA: TGTGCCAGCAGCTTATTAGTCGATCGGGAGACCCAGTACTTC.

This clone was counted a few times. Germline is not matched at one junction end, which may reflect a read error. The V gene is TRBV5-1, the J gene TRBJ2-7; TRBD1 is a possible D gene (6 bases). This CDR3 has 15 residues. Germline CDR1 and CDR2: SGHRS and YFSETQ. The DNA of the CDR3 is TGCGCCAGCAGCTTGAGGGACACAACCTCCTCCGAGCAGTACTTC. As protein: CASSLRDTTSSEQYF.

The sample holds one count of this clone. This chain links TRBV4-1 with TRBJ2-7, with 9 nucleotides matching TRBD1. The J segment lost 6 bases and the V segment lost 4 bases, leaving 13 bases of the junction unmatched. CDR1 MGHRA and CDR2 YSYEKL come from the germline V gene. This CDR3 is 16 amino acids long. The CDR3 DNA is TGCGCCAGCAGCCGACCGCCGGGACAGGGATTAGGCGAGCAGTACTTC. It specifies CASSRPPGQGLGEQYF.

As DNA, the CDR3 is TGTGCCAGCAGCCCCCGGGGTAGCGGCACAGATACGCAGTATTTT. This gives the protein CASSPRGSGTDTQYF. V usage is TRBV7-9 and J usage is TRBJ2-3; TRBD2 is a possible D gene (5 bases). Germline V gene lookup returns CDR1 SEHNR and CDR2 FQNEAQ (reference sequence). This CDR3 has 15 amino acids. V dropped 5 bases and J dropped 1 base, with 13 bases sitting between them.